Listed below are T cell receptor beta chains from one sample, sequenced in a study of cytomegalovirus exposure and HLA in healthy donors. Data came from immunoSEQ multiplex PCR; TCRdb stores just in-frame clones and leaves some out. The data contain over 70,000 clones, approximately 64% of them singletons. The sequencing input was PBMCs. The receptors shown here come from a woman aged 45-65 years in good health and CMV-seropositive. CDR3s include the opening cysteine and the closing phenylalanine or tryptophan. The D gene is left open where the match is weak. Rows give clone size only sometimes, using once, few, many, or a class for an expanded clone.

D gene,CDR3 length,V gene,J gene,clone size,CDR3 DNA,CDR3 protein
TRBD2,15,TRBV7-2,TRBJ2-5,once,TGTGCCAGCAGCCCCGTAGCGGGGGGGCAAGAGACCCAGTACTTC,CASSPVAGGQETQYF
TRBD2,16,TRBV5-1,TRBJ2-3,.,TGCGCCAGCAGCTTGGGACTAGCGGTTAGCACAGATACGCAGTATTTT,CASSLGLAVSTDTQYF
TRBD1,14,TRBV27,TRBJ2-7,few,TGTGCCAGCAGTTTTCGGGGGACAGGGTACGAGCAGTACTTC,CASSFRGTGYEQYF
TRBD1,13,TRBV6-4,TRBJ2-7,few,TGTGCCAGCAGCAGGGGACAGGGAAACGAGCAGTACTTC,CASSRGQGNEQYF
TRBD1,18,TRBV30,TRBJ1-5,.,TGTGCCTGGAGCCAACCGGGACAGGGTTACGAGGGCAATCAGCCCCAGCATTTT,CAWSQPGQGYEGNQPQHF
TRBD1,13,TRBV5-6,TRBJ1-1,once,TGTGCCAGCGGGACAGGGACGAGAGCTGAAGCTTTCTTT,CASGTGTRAEAFF
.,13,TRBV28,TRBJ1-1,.,TGTGCCAGCAGTCCGACAGGTTACACTGAAGCTTTCTTT,CASSPTGYTEAFF
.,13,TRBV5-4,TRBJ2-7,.,TGTGCCAGCAGCTTGGAACGGGGTAGCGAGCAGTACTTC,CASSLERGSEQYF
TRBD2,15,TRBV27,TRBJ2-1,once,TGTGCCAGCACCGTTACTAGCGGGGTCTACAATGAGCAGTTCTTC,CASTVTSGVYNEQFF
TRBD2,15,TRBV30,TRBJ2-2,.,TGTGCCTGGAGTGTACAAAGCGGGGGTACCGGGGAGCTGTTTTTT,CAWSVQSGGTGELFF
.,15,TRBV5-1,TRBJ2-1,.,TGCGCCAGCAGCTTGAAGGGGGAAGATTACAATGAGCAGTTCTTC,CASSLKGEDYNEQFF
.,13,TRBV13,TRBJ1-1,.,TGTGCCAGCAGCTTAGGCCGGGACACTGAAGCTTTCTTT,CASSLGRDTEAFF
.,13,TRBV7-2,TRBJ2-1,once,TGTGCCAGCAGCTTAGACACCTACAATGAGCAGTTCTTC,CASSLDTYNEQFF
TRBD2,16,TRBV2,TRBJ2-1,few,TGTGCCAGCAGTGAACGCCGGGGGGTAGGCTACAATGAGCAGTTCTTC,CASSERRGVGYNEQFF
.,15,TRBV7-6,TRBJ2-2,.,TGTGCCAGCAGCTTAGCGTGGGGGCGTACCGGGGAGCTGTTTTTT,CASSLAWGRTGELFF
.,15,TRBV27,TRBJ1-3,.,TGTGCCAGCGCCCCAGGTTACCCCTCTGGAAACACCATATATTTT,CASAPGYPSGNTIYF
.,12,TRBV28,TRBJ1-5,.,TGTGCCTCGGGAAATAGCAATCAGCCCCAGCATTTT,CASGNSNQPQHF
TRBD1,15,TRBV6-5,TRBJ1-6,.,TGTGCCAGCAGTTCGGGGACAGCTTATAATTCACCCCTCCACTTT,CASSSGTAYNSPLHF
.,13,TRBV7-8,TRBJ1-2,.,TGTGCCAGCAGCTTATTGGTGGGGGCTGGCTACACCTTC,CASSLLVGAGYTF
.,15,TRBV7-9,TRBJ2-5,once,TGTGCCAGCAGCTTAGGAATCGGGGTGTTAGAGACCCAGTACTTC,CASSLGIGVLETQYF
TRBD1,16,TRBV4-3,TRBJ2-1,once,TGCGCCAGCAGCCAACGGGGAACAGGGGACTACAATGAGCAGTTCTTC,CASSQRGTGDYNEQFF